Following are 23 T cell receptor beta chains from one sample sequenced in a study of cytomegalovirus exposure and HLA in healthy donors. 60 Vbeta and 13 Jbeta primers were used in PCR. This table comes from immunoSEQ multiplex PCR, and its TCRdb copy is limited to in-frame clones, with some not included. There are 150,000 to 200,000 clones in the sample; roughly 79% occur only once, and under 2% lies in the top ten. The sample taken for sequencing was PBMCs. The origin of the receptors is a man aged 25 to 40 in good health and CMV-seronegative.

The V call is TRBV15, the J call TRBJ2-7, with D possibly matching TRBD2 (5 bases). This CDR3 is built from 15 residues. V lost 3 bases to trimming and J lost 3 bases, with 15 bases between them. Germline values: CDR1 LNHNV, CDR2 YYDKDF (reference sequence). The CDR3 DNA sequence: TGTGCCACCAGCAGCCTTGGAGGTTTGGGCTACGAGCAGTACTTC. Its translation: CATSSLGGLGYEQYF.

The chain recombines TRBV7-2 with TRBJ2-2; 13 bases are shared with TRBD2. V lost 3 bases, J lost 2 bases, and 3 bases stayed unmatched. The CDR3 length is 17 residues. CDR1 and CDR2 (germline): SGHTA, FQGNSA. CDR3 protein: CASSFRLAGGNTGELFF. Here the CDR3 DNA reads TGTGCCAGCAGCTTCCGACTAGCGGGAGGCAACACCGGGGAGCTGTTTTTT.

The chain has TRBV9 and TRBJ2-7, with D unresolved. The CDR3 spans 13 residues. Trimming stripped 4 bases from V and 6 bases from J, with 14 bases between. The germline V gene encodes CDR1 SGDLS and CDR2 YYNGEE. The DNA of the CDR3 is TGTGCCAGCAGCTCCCGGTCCGGGTTCGAGCAGTACTTC. Translating it yields CASSSRSGFEQYF. The whole variable domain, remainder taken from reference TRBV9 and TRBJ2-7, is DSGVTQTPKHLITATGQRVTLRCSPRSGDLSVYWYQQSLDQGLQFLIQYYNGEERAKGNILERFSAQQFPDLHSELNLSSLELGDSALYFCASSSRSGFEQYFGPGTRLTVT.

The genes are TRBV28 and TRBJ2-7; 7 bases match TRBD1. Germline V gene lookup returns CDR1 MDHEN and CDR2 SYDVKM. The CDR3 totals 14 residues. J gave up 2 bases and V 4 bases, and 5 bases lay outside the gene matches. The CDR3 DNA follows: TGTGCCAGCAGTTACACGACAGGGACCTACGAGCAGTACTTC. As protein: CASSYTTGTYEQYF.

The chain combines TRBV19 with TRBJ2-7; 9 nucleotides align to TRBD1. The CDR3 sequence is 16 residues long. Unmatched junction bases numbered 8, after V lost 5 bases and J lost 0 bases. The V gene's germline CDR1 is LNHDA and CDR2 SQIVND (reference sequence). The CDR3 bases are TGTGCCAGTAGTCCCGGGACAGGGTACAGCTCCTACGAGCAGTACTTC. Translated: CASSPGTGYSSYEQYF.

The rearrangement links TRBV13 to TRBJ2-2; no firm D call. Germline-derived CDR1 and CDR2 are PRHDT and FYEKMQ (reference sequence). Between the trimmed V and J ends, which lost 3 bases and 6 bases, there was a span of 5 bases. The CDR3 covers 12 residues. CDR3 sequence: CASSFSPGELFF. CDR3 DNA: TGTGCCAGCAGCTTCAGTCCCGGGGAGCTGTTTTTT.

The V and J genes are TRBV29-1 and TRBJ1-1, with TRBD1 matching 9 bases. Germline values: CDR1 SQVTM, CDR2 ANQGSEA. V lost 6 bases and J lost 10; bases outside the gene matches: 6. The CDR3 runs 11 residues. The CDR3 coding sequence is TGCAGCGTCGCAATGACAGGGGGAGCTTTCTTT. Residues: CSVAMTGGAFF.

In its sample, this clone was seen a few times. This rearrangement joins TRBV10-2 to TRBJ2-2; a weak D match, TRBD1 (7 bases). Trimming pared 0 bases from V and 4 bases from J, leaving 12 bases between. Germline CDR1 reads WSHSY; CDR2 reads SAAADI. CDR3 length: 16 residues. CDR3 in DNA: TGCGCCAGCAGTGAGTCGACAGGGACTGGCACCGGGGAGCTGTTTTTT. Protein product: CASSESTGTGTGELFF.

The chain recombines TRBV7-3 with TRBJ2-1; 13 bases are shared with TRBD2. CDR1 is SGHTA and CDR2 is FQGTGA in the germline V gene. Trimming at V came to 5 bases and at J to 10 bases, leaving 8 bases not matched to a gene. This CDR3 contains 15 residues. This chain's CDR3 is CASSEGLAGVDEQFF. CDR3 sequence (DNA): TGTGCCAGCAGCGAAGGACTAGCGGGAGTGGACGAGCAGTTCTTC.

V is TRBV30 and J is TRBJ2-2, with D hard to call. The CDR3 has 13 residues. The V gene's germline CDR1 is GTSNPN and CDR2 SVGIG (reference sequence). V lost 2 bases and J lost 6, with 10 bases in between. The CDR3 DNA follows: TGTGCCTGGAGTTTGGAGACCGCCGGGGAGCTGTTTTTT. Translating it yields CAWSLETAGELFF. The entire variable domain, with the rest obtained from reference TRBV30 and TRBJ2-2, is as follows: SQTIHQWPATLVQPVGSPLSLECTVEGTSNPNLYWYRQAAGRGLQLLFYSVGIGQISSEVPQNLSASRPQDRQFILSSKKLLLSDSGFYLCAWSLETAGELFFGEGSRLTVL.

The J gene is TRBJ2-5, the V gene TRBV28; D is unresolved. V was shortened by 10 bases and J by 5 bases, with 17 bases between the two germline ends. The CDR3 spans 13 residues. Per the germline V gene, CDR1 is MDHEN and CDR2 is SYDVKM. The DNA for the CDR3 is TGTGCCACTCTACGGGTTCCAAGGGAGACCCAGTACTTC. Its translation is CATLRVPRETQYF.

The V call is TRBV5-8, the J call TRBJ1-5; 7 bases fit TRBD1. The CDR3 is made up of 15 amino acids. Germline V gives CDR1 SGHTS, CDR2 YDEGEE. Trimming took 4 bases from V and 2 from J; bases not matched to a gene: 6. Here the CDR3 reads CASSPGQRRNQPQHF. The CDR3 coding sequence is TGTGCCAGCAGCCCGGGACAGCGGCGCAATCAGCCCCAGCATTTT. Complete variable domain (other parts from reference TRBV5-8 and TRBJ1-5): EAGVTQSPTHLIKTRGQQATLRCSPISGHTSVYWYQQALGLGLQFLLWYDEGEERNRGNFPPRFSGRQFPNYSSELNVNALELEDSALYLCASSPGQRRNQPQHFGDGTRLSIL.

The J gene is TRBJ1-2, the V gene TRBV29-1; TRBD1 might be the D (5 bases). Germline values: CDR1 SQVTM, CDR2 ANQGSEA. The CDR3 consists of 13 residues. Trimming removed 6 bases at V and 5 bases at J, with 16 bases between. The CDR3 nucleotides read TGCAGCGTAGATAAGACAGAAGCTTATGGCTACACCTTC. This sequence encodes CSVDKTEAYGYTF. Together with reference TRBV29-1 and TRBJ1-2, the CDR3 gives the full variable domain: SAVISQKPSRDICQRGTSLTIQCQVDSQVTMMFWYRQQPGQSLTLIATANQGSEATYESGFVIDKFPISRPNLTFSTLTVSNMSPEDSSIYLCSVDKTEAYGYTFGSGTRLTVV.

The V call is TRBV6-6, the J call TRBJ1-1; D gene ambiguous. Deletions cut 2 bases from V and 1 base from J, with 2 bases between. The CDR3 is 12 amino acids. Germline V gives CDR1 MNHNY, CDR2 SVGAGI (reference sequence). CDR3 DNA: TGTGCCAGCAGTTACCAGAACACTGAAGCTTTCTTT. Translating it yields CASSYQNTEAFF.

The V and J genes are TRBV10-3 and TRBJ2-1; the match to TRBD2 covers 9 bases. The CDR3 spans 15 residues. Germline V lookup: CDR1 ENHRY, CDR2 SYGVKD. The V gene end was trimmed by 10 bases and the J gene end by 5 bases; junction bases not matched to a gene: 12. The CDR3 sequence: CATAGSGSIHNEQFF. The CDR3 bases are TGTGCCACCGCGGGTAGCGGGAGTATCCACAATGAGCAGTTCTTC.

This clone has only a few counts. J is TRBJ2-3 and V is TRBV5-1, with 8 bases matching TRBD2. The CDR3 loop spans 15 amino acids. Germline V gives CDR1 SGHRS, CDR2 YFSETQ. Unmatched junction bases numbered 10, after V lost 7 bases and J lost 3 bases. CDR3 in amino acids: CASQFVASGTDTQYF. CDR3 bases: TGCGCCAGCCAATTCGTGGCTAGCGGGACAGATACGCAGTATTTT.

J is TRBJ1-4 and V is TRBV10-2; possible D gene TRBD1, 6 bases. The V gene lost 4 bases and the J gene lost 5 bases, with 11 bases spanning the gap. Germline V CDR1 and CDR2: WSHSY, SAAADI. CDR3 length equals 14 residues. The CDR3 DNA is TGCGCCAGCAGTGGTGGGACACGGAATGAAAAACTGTTTTTT. This codes for CASSGGTRNEKLFF.

The V call is TRBV6-5, the J call TRBJ1-1; maybe TRBD1 (6 bases). Trimming shortened V by 5 bases and J by 3 bases, and 13 bases separated the two germline ends. The CDR3 is 14 amino acids. The germline V gene encodes CDR1 MNHEY and CDR2 SVGAGI. CDR3 coding DNA: TGTGCCAGCAGTCCAGCACAGGGCTACACTGAAGCTTTCTTT. Translating gives CASSPAQGYTEAFF.

The V and J genes are TRBV7-9 and TRBJ1-4; D might be TRBD1 (6 bases). The CDR3 has 12 amino acids. The V gene's germline CDR1 is SEHNR and CDR2 FQNEAQ (reference sequence). The V end lost 4 bases, the J end lost 15 bases, and 15 bases lay between the germline ends. The chain's CDR3 is CASSSEDRSVFF. The CDR3 bases are TGTGCCAGCAGCTCCGAGGACAGATCGGTGTTTTTT. Full variable domain (missing parts from reference TRBV7-9 and TRBJ1-4): DTGVSQNPRHKITKRGQNVTFRCDPISEHNRLYWYRQTLGQGPEFLTYFQNEAQLEKSRLLSDRFSAERPKGSFSTLEIQRTEQGDSAMYLCASSSEDRSVFFGSGTQLSVL.

V gene TRBV2 combines with J gene TRBJ1-6; 9 bases fit TRBD1. CDR3 size: 15 residues. Germline V CDR1 and CDR2: SNHLY, FYNNEI. Unmatched junction bases numbered 7, after V lost 6 bases and J lost 7 bases. In nucleotides, the CDR3 is TGTGCCAGCAGGATAGACAGGGGGATGAATTCACCCCTCCACTTT. Residues: CASRIDRGMNSPLHF.

J is TRBJ2-7 and V is TRBV29-1, with 9 bases that match TRBD2. Unmatched junction bases numbered 13, after V lost 4 bases and J lost 6 bases. CDR1 is SQVTM and CDR2 is ANQGSEA in the germline V gene. The CDR3 consists of 15 residues. For the CDR3, the DNA is TGCAGCGTTGGGGCGAGGGGAGAACTAGCGGGCGAGCAGTACTTC. Protein: CSVGARGELAGEQYF.

The chain joins TRBV13 to TRBJ2-1; unclear D gene. The CDR3 is 13 amino acids. CDR1 PRHDT and CDR2 FYEKMQ come from the germline V gene (reference sequence). With 5 bases removed from V and 1 base from J, the gap between germline ends came to 6 bases. CDR3 bases: TGTGCCAGCAGCCCCCCTTCCTACAATGAGCAGTTCTTC. Protein product: CASSPPSYNEQFF.

This clone was counted a few times. The rearrangement uses TRBV14 and TRBJ2-1; 7 positions match TRBD2. The germline gives CDR1 SGHDN, CDR2 FVKESK. The J segment lost 1 base and the V segment lost 2 bases, leaving 14 bases of the junction unmatched. The CDR3 spans 19 residues. This CDR3 is CASSQWGVREDRSYNEQFF. DNA of the CDR3: TGTGCCAGCAGCCAATGGGGAGTACGGGAGGATCGGTCCTACAATGAGCAGTTCTTC.